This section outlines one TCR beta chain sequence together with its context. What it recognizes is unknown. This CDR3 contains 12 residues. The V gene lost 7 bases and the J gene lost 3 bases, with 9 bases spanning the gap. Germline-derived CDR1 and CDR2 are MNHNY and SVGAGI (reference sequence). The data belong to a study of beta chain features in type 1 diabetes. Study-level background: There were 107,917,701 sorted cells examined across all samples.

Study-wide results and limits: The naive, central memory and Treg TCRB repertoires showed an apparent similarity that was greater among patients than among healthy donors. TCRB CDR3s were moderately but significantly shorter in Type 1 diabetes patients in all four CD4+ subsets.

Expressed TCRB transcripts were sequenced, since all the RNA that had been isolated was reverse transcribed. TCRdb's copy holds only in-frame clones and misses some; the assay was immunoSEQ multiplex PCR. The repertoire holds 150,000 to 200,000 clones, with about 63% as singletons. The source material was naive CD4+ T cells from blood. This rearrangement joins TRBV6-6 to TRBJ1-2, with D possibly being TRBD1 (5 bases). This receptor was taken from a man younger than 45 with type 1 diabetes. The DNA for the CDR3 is TGTGCCAGCACAGGGATGGACTATGGCTACACCTTC. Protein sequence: CASTGMDYGYTF.